This TCR beta chain derives from a study of cytomegalovirus exposure and HLA in healthy donors. The V and J ends lost 0 bases and 4 bases, in that order; junction bases with no gene match: 8. CDR1 SGHDN and CDR2 FVKESK come from the germline V gene. The CDR3 has 17 residues. Assay: immunoSEQ multiplex PCR; the TCRdb copy retains only in-frame clones and omits some. This table holds about 56,000 clones, approximately 93% found once. This sequence was found in a woman aged 18-30 years in good health and CMV-seropositive. J is TRBJ2-1 and V is TRBV14, with 8 bases aligning to TRBD2. Material for sequencing was PBMCs. CDR3 sequence reads: CASSQDGAGALYNEQFF. Written as DNA, the CDR3 is TGTGCCAGCAGCCAAGATGGAGCGGGGGCACTTTACAATGAGCAGTTCTTC. The full variable domain, in which reference TRBV14 and TRBJ2-1 provide the parts outside the CDR3, is EAGVTQFPSHSVIEKGQTVTLRCDPISGHDNLYWYRRVMGKEIKFLLHFVKESKQDESGMPNNRFLAERTGGTYSTLKVQPAELEDSGVYFCASSQDGAGALYNEQFFGPGTRLTVL.